This is a list of T cell receptor beta chains from one sample in a study of metastatic and nonmetastatic thyroid tumors. Using MiXCR, TCRdb reanalyzed the PCR reads. Seen here are about 38,000 clones, 20% to 30% observed once, and the top ten hold roughly a tenth. Sequences were obtained from blood. These TCRs come from a female donor with papillary thyroid cancer or a benign thyroid nodule (not recorded which). Some clones in this sample may be carry-over from other donors' samples. Each CDR3 is given with its conserved first and last residue. A D gene is named only where the DNA matches it firmly. The size of a clone is reported for some rows only, either as once, few or many, or as a class for expanded clones.

V gene,J gene,clone size,D gene,CDR3 protein,CDR3 DNA
TRBV3-1,TRBJ1-6,many,-,CASSQGTRDSPLHF,TGTGCCAGCAGCCAAGGGACGAGGGACTCACCCCTCCACTTT
TRBV18,TRBJ2-7,many,-,CASSAGYEQYF,TGTGCCAGCTCAGCCGGCTACGAGCAGTACTTC
TRBV19,TRBJ1-2,few,-,CAAEGNYGYTF,TGTGCCGCGGAGGGGAACTATGGCTACACCTTC
TRBV28,TRBJ1-6,-,-,CASSSTGRSNSPLHF,TGTGCCAGCAGCAGTACGGGACGGAGTAATTCACCCCTCCACTTT
TRBV7-2,TRBJ2-7,-,TRBD1,CASSADRASYEQYF,TGTGCCAGCAGCGCCGACAGGGCCTCCTACGAGCAGTACTTC
TRBV9,TRBJ1-3,-,-,CASSLEGVSGNTIYF,TGTGCCAGCAGCTTAGAAGGGGTCTCTGGAAACACCATATATTTT
TRBV7-2,TRBJ2-5,many,-,CASSLGVQETQYF,TGTGCCAGCAGCTTAGGAGTACAAGAGACCCAGTACTTC
TRBV24-1,TRBJ2-3,many,-,CATSDLIGETDTQYF,TGTGCCACCAGTGATTTGATAGGGGAGACAGATACGCAGTATTTT
TRBV6-1,TRBJ2-1,-,-,CASSPTVDGREQFF,TGTGCCAGCAGCCCGACAGTAGATGGCCGTGAGCAGTTCTTC
TRBV6-1,TRBJ2-7,-,TRBD2,CASSESTTSGMLSYEQYF,TGTGCCAGCAGTGAATCCACGACTAGCGGGATGCTCTCCTACGAGCAGTACTTC
TRBV20-1,TRBJ2-7,-,TRBD1,CSAETGQQPYEQYF,TGCAGTGCTGAGACGGGACAGCAACCCTACGAGCAGTACTTC
TRBV7-3,TRBJ2-3,-,-,CASSSQAGPCSDTQYF,TGTGCCAGCAGCTCCCAGGCGGGGCCTTGCTCAGATACGCAGTATTTT
TRBV10-3,TRBJ2-7,few,-,CAIRNQAYEQYF,TGTGCCATCCGGAACCAGGCCTACGAGCAGTACTTC
TRBV2,TRBJ2-7,medium-sized,-,CASSDSSRVYEQYF,TGTGCCAGCAGTGACTCTTCGAGGGTTTACGAGCAGTACTTC
TRBV20-1,TRBJ2-1,-,-,CSSNLVAVSFPEQFF,TGCAGTTCTAATCTAGTAGCGGTATCGTTTCCTGAGCAGTTCTTC
TRBV20-1,TRBJ2-3,many,TRBD1,CSAHIRDRATDTQYF,TGCAGTGCCCACATCCGGGACAGGGCCACAGATACGCAGTATTTT
TRBV5-1,TRBJ1-1,many,TRBD1,CASSAVTGATEAFF,TGCGCCAGCAGCGCGGTTACAGGGGCCACTGAAGCTTTCTTT
TRBV20-1,TRBJ1-3,many,TRBD1,CSAAGQGGNTIYF,TGCAGTGCCGCCGGACAGGGAGGAAACACCATATATTTT
TRBV5-1,TRBJ2-7,-,-,CASRDQEGSEQYF,TGCGCCAGCAGGGATCAGGAGGGTAGCGAGCAGTACTTC
TRBV7-2,TRBJ2-7,medium-sized,-,CASSLGTLWGDSGSYEQYF,TGTGCCAGCAGCTTAGGAACCCTTTGGGGGGATAGCGGCTCCTACGAGCAGTACTTC
TRBV19,TRBJ2-6,few,-,CASSTISGANVLTF,TGTGCCAGTAGTACGATCTCTGGGGCCAACGTCCTGACTTTC
TRBV6-5,TRBJ1-4,few,-,CARTWNTEKLFF,TGTGCCAGAACTTGGAACACCGAAAAACTGTTTTTT
TRBV28,TRBJ1-1,many,-,CASSYYSEAFF,TGTGCCAGCAGTTATTACAGTGAAGCTTTCTTT
TRBV6-1,TRBJ1-2,medium-sized,-,CASSEEFGRGQTF,TGTGCCAGCAGTGAAGAATTCGGCAGGGGCCAAACCTTC
TRBV10-3,TRBJ1-2,many,-,CAISDLQGANYGYTF,TGTGCCATCAGTGATTTACAGGGAGCTAACTATGGCTACACCTTC
TRBV30,TRBJ1-2,-,-,CAHNDGGNGYTF,TGTGCCCATAACGACGGCGGGAATGGCTACACCTTC
TRBV18,TRBJ2-7,medium-sized,-,CASSPGAPEQYF,TGTGCCAGCTCACCGGGGGCCCCCGAGCAGTACTTC